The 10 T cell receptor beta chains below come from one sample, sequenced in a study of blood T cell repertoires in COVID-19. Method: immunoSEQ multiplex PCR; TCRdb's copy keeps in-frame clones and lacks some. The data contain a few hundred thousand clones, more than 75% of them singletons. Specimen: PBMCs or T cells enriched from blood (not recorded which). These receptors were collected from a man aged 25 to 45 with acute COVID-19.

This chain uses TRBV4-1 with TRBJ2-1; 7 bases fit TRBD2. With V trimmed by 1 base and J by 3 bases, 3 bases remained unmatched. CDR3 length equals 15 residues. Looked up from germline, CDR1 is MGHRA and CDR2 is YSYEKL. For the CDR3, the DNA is TGCGCCAGCAGCCAAGCGGCTAGCGGCTACAATGAGCAGTTCTTC. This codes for CASSQAASGYNEQFF.

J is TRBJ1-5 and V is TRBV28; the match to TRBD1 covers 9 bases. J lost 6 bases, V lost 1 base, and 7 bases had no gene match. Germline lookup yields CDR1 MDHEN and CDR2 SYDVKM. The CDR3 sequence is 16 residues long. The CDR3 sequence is CASSLLETGGVQPQHF. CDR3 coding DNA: TGTGCCAGCAGTTTATTGGAGACAGGGGGTGTTCAGCCCCAGCATTTT.

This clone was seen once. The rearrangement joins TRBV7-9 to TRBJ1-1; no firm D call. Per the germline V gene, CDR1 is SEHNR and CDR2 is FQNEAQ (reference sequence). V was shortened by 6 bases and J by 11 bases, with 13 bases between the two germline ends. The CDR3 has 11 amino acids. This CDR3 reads CASRDGVSAFF. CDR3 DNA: TGTGCCAGCAGAGACGGGGTCTCGGCTTTCTTT.

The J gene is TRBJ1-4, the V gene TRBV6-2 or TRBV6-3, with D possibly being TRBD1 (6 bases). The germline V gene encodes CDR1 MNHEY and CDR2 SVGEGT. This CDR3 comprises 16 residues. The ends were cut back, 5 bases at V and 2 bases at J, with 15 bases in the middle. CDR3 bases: TGTGCCAGCAGTAACCGGGACATCTCGACTAATGAAAAACTGTTTTTT. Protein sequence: CASSNRDISTNEKLFF.

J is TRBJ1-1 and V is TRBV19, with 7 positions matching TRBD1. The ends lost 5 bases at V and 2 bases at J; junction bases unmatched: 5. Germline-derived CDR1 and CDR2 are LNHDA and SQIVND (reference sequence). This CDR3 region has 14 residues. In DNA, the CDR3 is TGTGCCAGTAGTTTGGGACAGCTCAACACTGAAGCTTTCTTT. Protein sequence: CASSLGQLNTEAFF. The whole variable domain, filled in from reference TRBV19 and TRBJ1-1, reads DGGITQSPKYLFRKEGQNVTLSCEQNLNHDAMYWYRQDPGQGLRLIYYSQIVNDFQKGDIAEGYSVSREKKESFPLTVTSAQKNPTAFYLCASSLGQLNTEAFFGQGTRLTVV.

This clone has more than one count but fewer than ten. The CDR3 is CASSIRTGDHEQYF. In nucleotides, the CDR3 is TGTGCCAGTAGTATCCGGACAGGGGACCACGAGCAGTACTTC. The rearrangement joins TRBV19 to TRBJ2-7; 9 nucleotides match TRBD1. The CDR3 spans 14 residues. Unmatched junction bases numbered 5, after V lost 3 bases and J lost 5 bases. Per germline, CDR1 LNHDA and CDR2 SQIVND (reference sequence).

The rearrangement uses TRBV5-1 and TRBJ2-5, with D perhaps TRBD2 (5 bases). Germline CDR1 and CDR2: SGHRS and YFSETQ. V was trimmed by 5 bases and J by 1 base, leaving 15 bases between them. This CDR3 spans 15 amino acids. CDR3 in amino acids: CASRVVAAGQETQYF. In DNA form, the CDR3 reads TGCGCCAGCAGGGTGGTGGCCGCGGGCCAAGAGACCCAGTACTTC.

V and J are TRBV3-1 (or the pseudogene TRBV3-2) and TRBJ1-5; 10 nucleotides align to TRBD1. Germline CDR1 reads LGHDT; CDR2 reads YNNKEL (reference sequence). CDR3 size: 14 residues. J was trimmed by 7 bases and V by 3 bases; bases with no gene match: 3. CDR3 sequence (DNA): TGTGCCAGCAGCCAGGACAGGGGGTGGCAGCCCCAGCATTTT. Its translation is CASSQDRGWQPQHF.

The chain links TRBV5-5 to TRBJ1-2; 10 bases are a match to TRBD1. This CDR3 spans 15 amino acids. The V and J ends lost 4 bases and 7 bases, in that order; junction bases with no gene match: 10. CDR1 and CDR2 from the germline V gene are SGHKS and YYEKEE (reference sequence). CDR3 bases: TGTGCCAGCAGCGGCGGACAGGGGGTAACTCCTGGCTACACCTTC. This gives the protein CASSGGQGVTPGYTF.

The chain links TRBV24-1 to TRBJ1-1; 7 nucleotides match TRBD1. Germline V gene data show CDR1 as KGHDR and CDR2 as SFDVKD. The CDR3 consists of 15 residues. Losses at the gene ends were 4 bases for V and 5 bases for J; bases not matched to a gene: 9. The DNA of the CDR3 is TGTGCCACCAGTGACAACAGGGGCGAGGGGACTGAAGCTTTCTTT. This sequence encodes CATSDNRGEGTEAFF.